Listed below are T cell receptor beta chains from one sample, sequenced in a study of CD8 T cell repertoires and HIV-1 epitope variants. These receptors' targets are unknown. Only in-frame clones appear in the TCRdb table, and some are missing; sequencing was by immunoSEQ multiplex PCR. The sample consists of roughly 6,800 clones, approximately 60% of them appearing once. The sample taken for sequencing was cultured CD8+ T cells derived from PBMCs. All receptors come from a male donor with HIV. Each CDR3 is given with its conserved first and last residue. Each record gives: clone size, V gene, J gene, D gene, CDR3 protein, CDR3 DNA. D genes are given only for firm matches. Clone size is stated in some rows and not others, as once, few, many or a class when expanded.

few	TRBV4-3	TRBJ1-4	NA	CASSQDLGTNEKLFF	TGCGCCAGCAGCCAAGACCTGGGGACTAATGAAAAACTGTTTTTT
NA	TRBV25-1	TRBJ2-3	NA	CATGRGGAGQDTQYF	TGTGCCACTGGGAGGGGGGGAGCTGGTCAAGATACGCAGTATTTT
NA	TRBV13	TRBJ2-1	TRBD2	CASRTGTSGEYNEQFF	TGTGCCAGCAGAACCGGGACTAGCGGGGAGTACAATGAGCAGTTCTTC
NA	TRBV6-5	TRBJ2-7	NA	CASSYSTGQYF	TGTGCCAGCAGTTATTCGACCGGGCAGTACTTC
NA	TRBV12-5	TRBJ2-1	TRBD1	CASGLVPGQGLYNEQFF	TGTGCTAGTGGTTTGGTCCCGGGACAGGGGCTATACAATGAGCAGTTCTTC
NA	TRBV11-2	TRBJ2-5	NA	CASSLGWSQETQYF	TGTGCCAGCAGCTTAGGATGGAGCCAAGAGACCCAGTACTTC
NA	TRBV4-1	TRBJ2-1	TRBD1	CASSPAGTGRNEQFF	TGCGCCAGCAGCCCGGCCGGGACAGGGAGAAATGAGCAGTTCTTC
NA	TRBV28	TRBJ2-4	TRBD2	CASSSLLAGTLAKNIQYF	TGTGCCAGCAGTTCCCTACTAGCGGGTACGCTAGCCAAAAACATTCAGTACTTC
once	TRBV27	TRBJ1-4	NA	CASSLWPDEKLFF	TGTGCCAGCAGTTTATGGCCAGATGAAAAACTGTTTTTT
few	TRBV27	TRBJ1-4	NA	CASSFVTGGVEKLFF	TGTGCCAGCAGTTTTGTCACTGGGGGAGTCGAAAAACTGTTTTTT
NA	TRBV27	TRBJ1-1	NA	CASSLLASNTEAFF	TGTGCCAGCAGTTTGTTGGCCTCTAACACTGAAGCTTTCTTT
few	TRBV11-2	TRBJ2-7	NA	CASSSSDGYEQYF	TGTGCCAGCAGCTCCTCGGACGGCTACGAGCAGTACTTC
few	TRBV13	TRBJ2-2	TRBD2	CASSLGWASGSTGELFF	TGTGCCAGCAGCTTAGGTTGGGCTAGCGGGAGCACCGGGGAGCTGTTTTTT
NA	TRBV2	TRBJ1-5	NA	CASSQSVLGPNQPQHF	TGTGCCAGCAGTCAGTCCGTGTTAGGACCAAATCAGCCCCAGCATTTT
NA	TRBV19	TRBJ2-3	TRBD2	CASSPREGPDTQYF	TGTGCCAGTAGTCCCAGGGAGGGACCAGATACGCAGTATTTT
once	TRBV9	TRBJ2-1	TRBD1	CASSAYSGQGGYNEQFF	TGTGCCAGCAGCGCATACTCGGGACAGGGCGGCTACAATGAGCAGTTCTTC
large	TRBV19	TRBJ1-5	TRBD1	CASTPDRLSNQPQHF	TGTGCCAGTACCCCGGACAGGTTAAGCAATCAGCCCCAGCATTTT
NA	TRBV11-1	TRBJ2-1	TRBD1	CASSLASMGLTGSIPAFF	TGTGCCAGCAGCTTAGCGTCTATGGGCCTGACAGGGTCGATTCCTGCCTTCTTC
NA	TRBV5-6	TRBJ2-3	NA	CASSSAGSMADTQYF	TGTGCCAGCAGCTCAGCCGGGAGTATGGCAGATACGCAGTATTTT
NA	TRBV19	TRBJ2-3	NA	CASSIGTDTQYF	TGTGCCAGTAGTATAGGGACAGATACGCAGTATTTT
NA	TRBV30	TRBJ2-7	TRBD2	CAWSVHKSGGRSYEQYF	TGTGCCTGGAGTGTACATAAGAGCGGGGGACGATCCTACGAGCAGTACTTC
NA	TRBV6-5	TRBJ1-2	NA	CASSYAGNNGYTF	TGTGCCAGCAGTTACGCAGGGAATAACGGCTACACCTTC
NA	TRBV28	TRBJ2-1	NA	CASSASNEQFF	TGTGCCAGCAGCGCCTCCAATGAGCAGTTCTTC
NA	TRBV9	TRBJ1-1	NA	CASSVRGDDTEAFF	TGTGCCAGCAGCGTAAGGGGGGACGACACTGAAGCTTTCTTT
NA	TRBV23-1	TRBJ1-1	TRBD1	CASSHSGTGVNTEAFF	TGCGCCAGCAGTCATTCCGGGACAGGGGTGAACACTGAAGCTTTCTTT
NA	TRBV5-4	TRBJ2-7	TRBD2	CASSLGGGNNEQYF	TGTGCCAGCAGCTTGGGCGGGGGGAACAACGAGCAGTACTTC
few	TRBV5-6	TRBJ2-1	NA	CASSLVQANEQFF	TGTGCCAGCAGCTTGGTGCAGGCCAATGAGCAGTTCTTC
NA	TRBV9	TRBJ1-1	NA	CASRRGTEAFF	TGTGCCAGCCGGAGGGGGACTGAAGCTTTCTTT
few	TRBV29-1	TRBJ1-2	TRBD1	CSVETGDEYGYTF	TGCAGCGTTGAGACAGGGGATGAGTATGGCTACACCTTC